The 26 T cell receptor beta chains listed next were all sequenced from one sample in a study of T cells in localized non-small cell lung cancer. Measured with immunoSEQ multiplex PCR; TCRdb has only the in-frame clones, and not every one. The repertoire has about 72,000 clones, 80% to 90% of them found once; the top ten carry about 13%. Source: peripheral blood, taken before any cancer treatment. Receptors were obtained from a female donor older than 55 with stage I lung adenocarcinoma.

V gene TRBV28 combines with J gene TRBJ1-3; D remains unclear. The CDR3 has 19 amino acids. Germline values: CDR1 MDHEN, CDR2 SYDVKM. Trimming removed 4 bases at V and 2 bases at J, with 24 bases between. The CDR3 DNA is TGTGCCAGCAGTTCCCCGGATAAAAGGAGCGTTTTACCTGGAAACACCATATATTTT. The encoded protein is CASSSPDKRSVLPGNTIYF.

The chain is built from TRBV5-1 and TRBJ1-1, with 8 bases aligning to TRBD1. With 0 bases clipped from V and 4 bases from J, the junction kept 2 bases outside the gene matches. From germline, CDR1 is SGHRS and CDR2 YFSETQ. CDR3 length equals 14 residues. The CDR3 loop is CASSLAGGFTEAFF. For the CDR3, the DNA is TGCGCCAGCAGCTTGGCAGGGGGCTTCACTGAAGCTTTCTTT.

The chain uses TRBV14 and TRBJ2-7, with TRBD2 identical over 12 bases. From germline, CDR1 is SGHDN and CDR2 FVKESK. The CDR3 totals 17 residues. With V trimmed by 2 bases and J by 7 bases, 12 bases remained unmatched. This chain's CDR3 is CASSQLFGLAGSGEQYF. CDR3 nucleotide sequence: TGTGCCAGCAGCCAACTATTTGGACTAGCGGGATCGGGGGAGCAGTACTTC.

The chain has TRBV10-3 and TRBJ2-4, with D possibly matching TRBD2 (7 bases). The CDR3 is made up of 16 amino acids. Germline CDR1 is ENHRY and CDR2 is SYGVKD. V was cut by 7 bases and J by 5 bases, with 21 bases left in between. CDR3 nucleotides: TGTGCCATCAACGACCCCCGGGGGGCCCTCCAAAACATTCAGTACTTC. Protein sequence: CAINDPRGALQNIQYF.

This clone has just one count. The CDR3 spells CASSLAGFGQGLYNEQFF. Written as DNA, the CDR3 is TGTGCCAGCAGCTTGGCCGGGTTTGGACAGGGGCTCTACAATGAGCAGTTCTTC. The genes are TRBV5-4 and TRBJ2-1, with 9 positions matching TRBD1. Germline assignment: CDR1 SGHNT and CDR2 YYREEE (reference sequence). The CDR3 is 18 residues long. Trimming removed 0 bases from V and 3 bases from J; junction bases left unmatched: 10.

The V call is TRBV9, the J call TRBJ2-2; 9 bases map to TRBD1. Per germline, CDR1 SGDLS and CDR2 YYNGEE. There are 16 residues in the CDR3. After removal of 4 bases from V and 4 bases from J, the junction contained 8 bases not matched to a gene. CDR3 residues: CASSLRQGVGTGELFF. CDR3 in DNA: TGTGCCAGCAGCCTACGACAGGGGGTAGGCACCGGGGAGCTGTTTTTT.

This chain connects TRBV7-6 to TRBJ2-2; 11 bases align to TRBD2. Germline V gene lookup returns CDR1 SGHVS and CDR2 FNYEAQ. The CDR3 sequence is 16 residues long. Germline trimming cut 8 bases from V and 1 base from J; bases unmatched to any gene: 6. CDR3 protein: CASEDSGRVNTGELFF. The CDR3 coding sequence is TGTGCCAGCGAGGATAGCGGGAGGGTGAACACCGGGGAGCTGTTTTTT.

Here the CDR3 reads CASSLRTSTDTQYF. In DNA form, the CDR3 reads TGTGCCAGCAGCCTGAGGACCAGCACAGATACGCAGTATTTT. This chain links TRBV5-4 with TRBJ2-3; D not certain. Trimming removed 4 bases at V and 0 bases at J, with 9 bases between. The CDR3 runs to 14 residues. Germline CDR1 SGHNT, CDR2 YYREEE (reference sequence).

This clone was seen more than once but under ten times. V is TRBV6-5 and J is TRBJ1-1; D is ambiguous. CDR1 and CDR2 (germline): MNHEY, SVGAGI. Trimming stripped 0 bases from V and 0 bases from J, with 2 bases between. This CDR3 comprises 13 residues. CDR3 protein: CASSYSVNTEAFF. CDR3 bases: TGTGCCAGCAGTTACTCCGTGAACACTGAAGCTTTCTTT.

Only one count was recorded for this clone. This chain connects TRBV15 to TRBJ1-2, with D possibly TRBD1 on 6 matching bases. V was cut by 0 bases and J by 2 bases, with 10 bases left in between. The CDR3 spans 15 residues. The germline V gene has CDR1 LNHNV and CDR2 YYDKDF (reference sequence). The CDR3 spells CATSRDRTENYGYTF. The CDR3 nucleotides are TGTGCCACCAGCAGAGATCGGACAGAAAACTATGGCTACACCTTC.

This rearrangement joins TRBV18 to TRBJ1-2; D may be TRBD1 (6 bases). The V and J ends lost 3 bases and 2 bases respectively, with 10 bases between them. CDR1 KGHSH and CDR2 LQKENI come from the germline V gene. The CDR3 sequence is 14 residues long. CDR3 sequence: CASSPTGQNYGYTF. The CDR3 coding sequence is TGTGCCAGCTCACCGACAGGCCAAAACTATGGCTACACCTTC.

This clone has just one count. The chain employs TRBV29-1 and TRBJ2-3; no reliable D call. Trimming cost V 3 bases and J 0 bases, with 7 bases left between them. Germline V gene lookup returns CDR1 SQVTM and CDR2 ANQGSEA. The CDR3 extends over 13 amino acids. CDR3 nucleotide sequence: TGCAGCGTTGAGAGTTCTAGCACAGATACGCAGTATTTT. As protein: CSVESSSTDTQYF.

This clone was picked up a small number of times. The V call is TRBV7-3, the J call TRBJ2-5, with 9 bases matching TRBD2. This CDR3 region has 15 residues. CDR1 SGHTA and CDR2 FQGTGA come from the germline V gene. V gave up 5 bases and J gave up 5 bases; unmatched junction bases: 9. The CDR3 DNA reads as TGTGCCAGCAGCCTTACCGGGACTAGCATTGAGACCCAGTACTTC. It encodes CASSLTGTSIETQYF.

The chain recombines TRBV18 with TRBJ1-1, with no clear D. Per the germline V gene, CDR1 is KGHSH and CDR2 is LQKENI. The CDR3 covers 14 residues. Deletions cut 5 bases from V and 0 bases from J, with 10 bases between. The CDR3 loop reads CASSLQSLNTEAFF. Here the CDR3 DNA reads TGTGCCAGCTCATTACAGAGTTTGAACACTGAAGCTTTCTTT.

This clone has just one count. V usage is TRBV9 and J usage is TRBJ1-1; maybe TRBD1 (5 bases). The CDR3 sequence is 15 residues long. V shed 0 bases and J shed 11 bases, with 20 bases lying between them. CDR1 SGDLS and CDR2 YYNGEE come from the germline V gene. The chain's CDR3 is CASSVDGDASLRAFF. The CDR3 nucleotides are TGTGCCAGCAGCGTAGATGGGGACGCCTCGCTTAGGGCTTTCTTT.

The chain employs TRBV7-3 and TRBJ2-7, with a tentative D call TRBD1 (5 bases). Germline loops: CDR1 SGHTA, CDR2 FQGTGA. Between the trimmed V and J ends, which lost 2 bases and 3 bases, there was a span of 14 bases. The CDR3 is 15 residues long. DNA for the CDR3: TGTGCCAGCAGCTTACTCGGCGGACAAGACTACGAGCAGTACTTC. As protein: CASSLLGGQDYEQYF.

This clone has just one count. The rearrangement uses TRBV30 and TRBJ2-1; either TRBD1 or TRBD2 may fit D (5 bases each). This CDR3 contains 10 residues. The germline V gene encodes CDR1 GTSNPN and CDR2 SVGIG (reference sequence). V was cut by 5 bases and J by 11 bases, with 10 bases left in between. CDR3 residues: CAWSGTQQFF. The DNA for the CDR3 is TGTGCCTGGTCCGGGACCCAGCAGTTCTTC.

In its sample, this clone was seen once. The gene calls are TRBV7-2 and TRBJ2-1, with D perhaps matching TRBD2 (6 bases). Germline values: CDR1 SGHTA, CDR2 FQGNSA. The CDR3 runs 16 residues. Trimming shortened V by 2 bases and J by 2 bases, and 13 bases separated the two germline ends. The CDR3 DNA sequence: TGTGCCAGCAGCTTATTAGGCGGGGCAGCCTACAATGAGCAGTTCTTC. Its translation: CASSLLGGAAYNEQFF.

The V and J genes are TRBV20-1 and TRBJ1-1; a possible D gene is TRBD1 (5 bases). The CDR3 is 11 amino acids. The V end was cut by 7 bases, the J end by 3 bases, with 9 bases between. Germline lookup yields CDR1 DFQATT and CDR2 SNEGSKA (reference sequence). The CDR3 DNA is TGCAGTGTAACGGGGGACACTGAAGCTTTCTTT. It encodes CSVTGDTEAFF.

The chain combines TRBV27 with TRBJ2-2; D is unclear. Germline V lookup: CDR1 MNHEY, CDR2 SMNVEV (reference sequence). This CDR3 comprises 13 residues. Trimming pared 3 bases from V and 6 bases from J, leaving 8 bases between. The CDR3 DNA sequence: TGTGCCAGCAGTTTGTGGGTTGCCGGGGAGCTGTTTTTT. Its protein product is CASSLWVAGELFF.

This clone was detected a few times. The chain uses TRBV27 and TRBJ1-2, with unresolved D. CDR3 length: 12 residues. V was cut by 5 bases and J by 0 bases, with 4 bases left in between. CDR1 is MNHEY, CDR2 SMNVEV, per germline (reference sequence). Here the CDR3 reads CASSPTNYGYTF. The CDR3 DNA reads TGTGCCAGCAGTCCCACTAACTATGGCTACACCTTC.

This chain joins TRBV18 and TRBJ1-6, with 8 bases lining up with TRBD1. This CDR3 spans 15 amino acids. V dropped 4 bases and J dropped 6; count of bases not matched to a gene: 5. CDR1 is KGHSH, CDR2 LQKENI, per germline. The CDR3 here is CASSQGTGINSPLHF. CDR3 coding DNA: TGTGCCAGCTCACAAGGGACAGGTATTAATTCACCCCTCCACTTT.

This clone was seen only once. This chain links TRBV9 with TRBJ1-2, with D perhaps TRBD1 (6 bases). V was pared by 0 bases and J by 5 bases, with 14 bases between. The CDR3 runs to 15 residues. Looked up from germline, CDR1 is SGDLS and CDR2 is YYNGEE. In DNA, the CDR3 is TGTGCCAGCAGCGTAGGGAGCAGGGGTATATATGGCTACACCTTC. Translation: CASSVGSRGIYGYTF. Full variable domain (outside the CDR3, taken from reference TRBV9 and TRBJ1-2): DSGVTQTPKHLITATGQRVTLRCSPRSGDLSVYWYQQSLDQGLQFLIQYYNGEERAKGNILERFSAQQFPDLHSELNLSSLELGDSALYFCASSVGSRGIYGYTFGSGTRLTVV.

The chain's CDR3 is CASSLTPTGSYEQYF. CDR3 DNA sequence: TGTGCCAGCAGCTTAACCCCCACAGGATCCTACGAGCAGTACTTC. V gene TRBV7-2 combines with J gene TRBJ2-7, with a tentative D call TRBD1 (5 bases). CDR3 size: 15 residues. The V gene lost 2 bases and the J gene lost 1 base, with 12 bases spanning the gap. Germline values: CDR1 SGHTA, CDR2 FQGNSA.

This chain links TRBV6-6 with TRBJ2-7; 13 bases are shared with TRBD2. This CDR3 has 16 residues. The germline gives CDR1 MNHNY, CDR2 SVGAGI (reference sequence). After removal of 4 bases from V and 4 bases from J, the junction contained 7 bases not matched to a gene. CDR3 sequence (DNA): TGTGCCAGCAGTTTAGGACTAGCGGGAGAACTGTACGAGCAGTACTTC. This sequence encodes CASSLGLAGELYEQYF.

The gene calls are TRBV4-1 and TRBJ1-5, with D maybe TRBD1 (5 bases). Deletions cut 3 bases from V and 9 bases from J, with 27 bases between. The CDR3 is 18 residues long. Germline assignment: CDR1 MGHRA and CDR2 YSYEKL. CDR3 region: CASSQPDGGGGTSGPQHF. CDR3 nucleotides: TGCGCCAGCAGCCAGCCTGACGGGGGTGGGGGAACCTCTGGGCCCCAGCATTTT.